One sample yielded the 21 T cell receptor beta chains listed below, sequenced in a study of shared clonotypes between healthy human individuals. Clones were sequenced by immunoSEQ multiplex PCR, and TCRdb holds only the in-frame ones, with some missing. In the table there are about 710,000 clones, over 55% of which are singletons. Material for sequencing was memory CD4+ T cells sorted from blood. The subset here: CD45RA-negative fraction. The receptors were sampled from a woman in her twenties or thirties in good health.

The CDR3 reads CASSPRGSNTGELFF. CDR3 nucleotides: TGTGCCAGCAGTCCCAGGGGATCGAACACCGGGGAGCTGTTTTTT. The J gene is TRBJ2-2, the V gene TRBV7-8; a weak D match, TRBD1 (6 bases). Germline loops: CDR1 SGHVS, CDR2 FQNEAQ. Trimming left V 6 bases short and J 0 bases short, with 11 bases between. This CDR3 comprises 15 residues.

This rearrangement joins TRBV7-9 to TRBJ2-2, with D unclear. With 6 bases removed from V and 1 base from J, the gap between germline ends came to 9 bases. CDR1 is SEHNR and CDR2 is FQNEAQ in the germline V gene (reference sequence). The CDR3 spans 14 residues. The CDR3: CASRHAGNTGELFF. The CDR3 bases are TGTGCCAGCAGGCACGCAGGGAACACCGGGGAGCTGTTTTTT.

The chain carries TRBV7-9 and TRBJ2-4; the D call may be TRBD1 or TRBD2 (5 bases each). The V and J ends lost 7 bases and 8 bases respectively, with 18 bases between them. The germline CDR1 and CDR2 sequences are SEHNR and FQNEAQ (reference sequence). This CDR3 is built from 14 residues. The CDR3 region has the DNA TGTGCCAGCACCCGGGACGCTATCGGGGACATTCAGTACTTC. Amino acids: CASTRDAIGDIQYF.

Comment on this clone: This may come from a read error, since a much larger clone is one base off. The V gene is TRBV7-8, the J gene TRBJ2-1; TRBD2 matches at 12 bases. Germline-derived CDR1 and CDR2 are SGHVS and FQNEAQ. Trimming took 5 bases from V and 8 from J; bases not matched to a gene: 4. The CDR3 has 14 amino acids. Written as DNA, the CDR3 is TGTGCCAGCAGCCGACTAGCGGGAGTTGATGAGCAGTTCTTC. Amino acid sequence: CASSRLAGVDEQFF. Full variable domain (outside the CDR3, taken from reference TRBV7-8 and TRBJ2-1): GAGVSQSPRYKVAKRGQDVALRCDPISGHVSLFWYQQALGQGPEFLTYFQNEAQLDKSGLPSDRFFAERPEGSVSTLKIQRTQQEDSAVYLCASSRLAGVDEQFFGPGTRLTVL.

Comment on this clone: The sample holds other DNA sequences that translate to the same CDR3. The rearrangement uses TRBV5-1 and TRBJ2-1; D gene uncertain. CDR1 and CDR2 (germline): SGHRS, YFSETQ. V dropped 4 bases and J dropped 0 bases, with 11 bases sitting between them. The CDR3 length is 15 residues. CDR3 nucleotides: TGCGCCAGCAGCCCAGACACGAGCTCCTACAATGAGCAGTTCTTC. Protein: CASSPDTSSYNEQFF.

V is TRBV28 and J is TRBJ1-5; TRBD1 agrees at 7 bases. This CDR3 comprises 15 residues. The ends lost 4 bases at V and 7 bases at J; junction bases unmatched: 10. Germline CDR1 reads MDHEN; CDR2 reads SYDVKM. The CDR3 region has the DNA TGTGCCAGCAGTTCTCACAGGGGTCGGGTCCAGCCCCAGCATTTT. Translating it yields CASSSHRGRVQPQHF.

This clone was observed a few times. The same CDR3 arises from other DNA sequences in this sample as well. The V and J genes are TRBV18 and TRBJ2-7, with 7 bases aligning to TRBD2. Germline V gene data show CDR1 as KGHSH and CDR2 as LQKENI. Unmatched junction bases numbered 2, after V lost 1 base and J lost 5 bases. The CDR3 is made up of 13 amino acids. As DNA, the CDR3 is TGTGCCAGCTCACCACGGGAGGGTAACGAGCAGTACTTC. Protein sequence: CASSPREGNEQYF. The full variable domain, its missing parts supplied by reference TRBV18 and TRBJ2-7, is NAGVMQNPRHLVRRRGQEARLRCSPMKGHSHVYWYRQLPEEGLKFMVYLQKENIIDESGMPKERFSAEFPKEGPSILRIQQVVRGDSAAYFCASSPREGNEQYFGPGTRLTVT.

V and J are TRBV19 and TRBJ2-1, with D possibly being TRBD1 or TRBD2 (5 bases each). With 8 bases removed from V and 6 bases from J, the gap between germline ends came to 14 bases. The CDR3 length is 13 residues. Germline lookup yields CDR1 LNHDA and CDR2 SQIVND (reference sequence). DNA of the CDR3: TGTGCCAGTCGACAACCGGGGCGCAATGAGCAGTTCTTC. Its translation: CASRQPGRNEQFF.

This clone has just a few counts. V usage is TRBV4-2 and J usage is TRBJ2-7; D may be TRBD2 (6 bases). Germline V gene sequence: CDR1 LGHNA, CDR2 YNFKEQ. V shed 0 bases and J shed 7 bases, with 19 bases lying between them. The CDR3 is 16 residues long. The CDR3: CASSQDSGTRGGEQYF. As DNA, the CDR3 is TGTGCCAGCAGCCAAGACTCCGGGACCCGCGGAGGGGAGCAGTACTTC.

This sequence joins TRBV29-1 and TRBJ2-7; no clear D gene. The V gene lost 6 bases and the J gene lost 0 bases, with 9 bases spanning the gap. Germline V gene sequence: CDR1 SQVTM, CDR2 ANQGSEA. CDR3 length: 12 amino acids. The CDR3 spells CSVETVSYEQYF. The CDR3 DNA sequence: TGCAGCGTGGAGACGGTCTCCTACGAGCAGTACTTC.

The CDR3 DNA reads as TGTGCCAGCAGCCAGCCCACCGGGACAGGGTTGGACACCATATATTTT. It translates to CASSQPTGTGLDTIYF. The chain recombines TRBV14 with TRBJ1-3; TRBD1 aligns across 9 bases. Germline V lookup: CDR1 SGHDN, CDR2 FVKESK. V lost 3 bases to trimming and J lost 8 bases; unmatched junction nucleotides: 11. This CDR3 contains 16 residues. Using reference TRBV14 and TRBJ1-3 for the parts outside the CDR3, the full variable domain is EAGVTQFPSHSVIEKGQTVTLRCDPISGHDNLYWYRRVMGKEIKFLLHFVKESKQDESGMPNNRFLAERTGGTYSTLKVQPAELEDSGVYFCASSQPTGTGLDTIYFGEGSWLTVV.

This clone has at least ten counts. The identical CDR3 is also encoded by other nucleotide sequences in the sample. The rearrangement links TRBV9 to TRBJ2-3; D remains unclear. In germline, CDR1 is SGDLS, CDR2 YYNGEE. V lost 1 base and J lost 1, with 4 bases in between. The CDR3 has 13 amino acids. CDR3 coding DNA: TGTGCCAGCAGCGTAACGGGCACAGATACGCAGTATTTT. It yields the protein CASSVTGTDTQYF.

The V gene is TRBV5-1, the J gene TRBJ1-5, with D uncertain. The germline gives CDR1 SGHRS, CDR2 YFSETQ. The CDR3 sequence is 14 residues long. The ends were cut back, 2 bases at V and 4 bases at J, with 10 bases in the middle. CDR3: CASSFWTVNQPQHF. The DNA of the CDR3 is TGCGCCAGCAGCTTTTGGACGGTGAATCAGCCCCAGCATTTT. The full variable domain, in which reference TRBV5-1 and TRBJ1-5 provide the parts outside the CDR3, is KAGVTQTPRYLIKTRGQQVTLSCSPISGHRSVSWYQQTPGQGLQFLFEYFSETQRNKGNFPGRFSGRQFSNSRSEMNVSTLELGDSALYLCASSFWTVNQPQHFGDGTRLSIL.

The genes are TRBV10-3 and TRBJ1-1, with D perhaps TRBD1 (5 bases). The CDR3 length is 14 residues. Per the germline V gene, CDR1 is ENHRY and CDR2 is SYGVKD. V was trimmed by 4 bases and J by 3 bases, leaving 12 bases between them. DNA for the CDR3: TGTGCCATCAGTGGGCAAGACAGAGACACTGAAGCTTTCTTT. Encoded protein: CAISGQDRDTEAFF.

This clone was found many times. The V and J genes are TRBV2 and TRBJ1-1; D gene ambiguous. V was clipped by 6 bases and J by 3 bases, with 14 bases between them. Germline V lookup: CDR1 SNHLY, CDR2 FYNNEI. The CDR3 runs 14 residues. The CDR3 region has the DNA TGTGCCAGCAGGGTCGGGCGAGAGTACACTGAAGCTTTCTTT. This encodes CASRVGREYTEAFF.

The rearrangement joins TRBV5-1 to TRBJ2-3; possibly TRBD1 for D (5 bases). The CDR3 totals 14 residues. Trimming shortened V by 0 bases and J by 4 bases, and 9 bases separated the two germline ends. The V gene's germline CDR1 is SGHRS and CDR2 YFSETQ. The CDR3 sequence: CASSLELRADTQYF. The CDR3 DNA reads TGCGCCAGCAGCTTGGAACTCAGGGCAGATACGCAGTATTTT. The whole variable domain, filled in from reference TRBV5-1 and TRBJ2-3, reads KAGVTQTPRYLIKTRGQQVTLSCSPISGHRSVSWYQQTPGQGLQFLFEYFSETQRNKGNFPGRFSGRQFSNSRSEMNVSTLELGDSALYLCASSLELRADTQYFGPGTRLTVL.

The chain has TRBV9 and TRBJ2-6, with a possible D match to TRBD1 (5 bases). Germline CDR1 reads SGDLS; CDR2 reads YYNGEE. V gave up 0 bases and J gave up 2 bases, with 6 bases separating them. CDR3 length: 15 residues. CDR3 DNA: TGTGCCAGCAGCGTAGGACAGACTGGGGCCAACGTCCTGACTTTC. This sequence encodes CASSVGQTGANVLTF.

The V call is TRBV7-2, the J call TRBJ2-3; D uncertain. The CDR3 is 15 amino acids. The germline V gene encodes CDR1 SGHTA and CDR2 FQGNSA. The germline V and J ends were trimmed by 5 bases and 4 bases, with 16 bases remaining between them. The CDR3 sequence is CASSPTVLVPDTQYF. DNA for the CDR3: TGTGCCAGCAGCCCAACAGTCTTAGTCCCAGATACGCAGTATTTT.

V usage is TRBV4-1 and J usage is TRBJ2-7; D may be TRBD1 or TRBD2 (5 bases each). Germline V CDR1 and CDR2: MGHRA, YSYEKL. Trimming stripped 1 base from V and 0 bases from J, with 19 bases between. The CDR3 loop spans 18 amino acids. In DNA form, the CDR3 reads TGCGCCAGCAGCCAAGGGCGGTCCTTGGGGGTCAGCTCCTACGAGCAGTACTTC. Protein product: CASSQGRSLGVSSYEQYF.

The J gene is TRBJ2-1, the V gene TRBV5-1; 8 bases match TRBD2. Per the germline V gene, CDR1 is SGHRS and CDR2 is YFSETQ. Losses at the gene ends were 2 bases for V and 6 bases for J; bases not matched to a gene: 10. This CDR3 is 16 amino acids long. The CDR3 loop is CASSLLAALGGNEQFF. CDR3 nucleotide sequence: TGCGCCAGCAGCTTACTAGCGGCCCTAGGGGGCAATGAGCAGTTCTTC.

V is TRBV18 and J is TRBJ1-2; 8 bases map to TRBD1. This CDR3 comprises 16 residues. Germline V gene lookup returns CDR1 KGHSH and CDR2 LQKENI. Unmatched junction bases numbered 10, after V lost 4 bases and J lost 3 bases. The CDR3 DNA reads as TGTGCCAGCTCACATGCGCAGGGGGCAGGAGACTATGGCTACACCTTC. It encodes CASSHAQGAGDYGYTF.